The 28 T cell receptor beta chains reported below all come from one sample, sequenced in a study of T cells in Graves' hyperthyroidism and ophthalmopathy. Amplified regions were TCR beta CDR3 sequences from RNA transcripts. In the first-round RT-PCR of the TCR CDR3, the HTBI primer set was used. TCRdb recomputed calls from the multiplex PCR reads with MiXCR, one row per CDR3 protein. The table lists about 330,000 distinct CDR3 sequences, around 13% of them singletons. Material for sequencing was blood. The receptors derive from a woman aged 40 to 55 with Graves' ophthalmopathy.

Notes on this clonotype: This sequence may be a read error, since a much larger clone differs from it by one base. Lacking the conserved final phenylalanine or tryptophan, this CDR3 likely reflects a read error. The chain employs TRBV7-2 and TRBJ2-7; D gene unclear. V was shortened by 3 bases and J by 0 bases, with 9 bases between the two germline ends. The CDR3 loop spans 14 amino acids. The germline CDR1 and CDR2 sequences are SGHTA and FQGNSA. The CDR3 DNA sequence: TGTGCCAGCAGCTTGACAAGGAGCTCCTACGAGCAGTACTCC. This encodes CASSLTRSSYEQYS.

A word on this clonotype: The junction does not match germline at one end; this may be a read error. The chain couples TRBV12-3 or TRBV12-4 to TRBJ2-1; 12 nucleotides line up with TRBD1. There are 18 residues in the CDR3. CDR3 sequence reads: CASSLVGTGGELEREQFF. The CDR3 nucleotides are TGTGCCAGCAGCTTAGTTGGGACAGGGGGCGAGTTAGAACGTGAGCAGTTCTTC.

This chain connects TRBV3-1 to TRBJ2-1, with a weak D call TRBD2 (6 bases). Trimming pared 0 bases from V and 4 bases from J, leaving 10 bases between. The CDR3 sequence is 15 residues long. Germline CDR1 reads LGHDT; CDR2 reads YNNKEL (reference sequence). The CDR3: CASSQDTGVYNEQFF. In DNA form, the CDR3 reads TGTGCCAGCAGCCAAGATACGGGGGTATACAATGAGCAGTTCTTC.

This clonotype was counted many times. The chain carries TRBV2 and TRBJ1-6; no clear D gene. Per germline, CDR1 SNHLY and CDR2 FYNNEI. The CDR3 has 15 amino acids. The ends were cut back, 3 bases at V and 9 bases at J, with 15 bases in the middle. The DNA of the CDR3 is TGTGCCAGCAGTGAGAGGACGCTCCTGGGTTCACCCCTCCACTTT. Its protein product is CASSERTLLGSPLHF.

This clonotype was counted many times. The chain carries TRBV20-1 and TRBJ2-3; 14 bases agree with TRBD2. Trimming removed 4 bases from V and 1 base from J; junction bases left unmatched: 10. The CDR3 covers 18 residues. The germline CDR1 and CDR2 sequences are DFQATT and SNEGSKA (reference sequence). The chain's CDR3 is CSATPTSGRGSGTDTQYF. The CDR3 DNA reads as TGCAGTGCTACACCGACTAGCGGGAGGGGATCCGGCACAGATACGCAGTATTTT.

This clonotype was found a few times. The V gene is TRBV5-1, the J gene TRBJ1-4, with 8 bases matching TRBD1. The CDR3 covers 15 residues. Germline values: CDR1 SGHRS, CDR2 YFSETQ. J gave up 2 bases and V 4 bases, and 4 bases lay outside the gene matches. Here the CDR3 DNA reads TGCGCCAGCAGCCCACAGGGGGGGACTAATGAAAAACTGTTTTTT. It yields the protein CASSPQGGTNEKLFF.

This clonotype was detected many times. The genes are TRBV28 and TRBJ2-1; 8 positions match TRBD2. The CDR3 length is 15 residues. Germline loops: CDR1 MDHEN, CDR2 SYDVKM. V was clipped by 4 bases and J by 2 bases; unmatched bases: 4. Here the CDR3 reads CASSSFSGAYNEQFF. The CDR3 coding sequence is TGTGCCAGCAGTTCGTTTAGCGGGGCCTACAATGAGCAGTTCTTC.

This chain links TRBV3-1 with TRBJ2-3, with 11 bases matching TRBD2. The length of the CDR3 is 16 residues. Germline V CDR1 and CDR2: LGHDT, YNNKEL (reference sequence). Unmatched junction bases numbered 5, after V lost 6 bases and J lost 0 bases. As DNA, the CDR3 is TGTGCCAGCAGTCGGGCTAGCGGGGGGAGCACAGATACGCAGTATTTT. Protein: CASSRASGGSTDTQYF.

This clonotype was counted at least ten times. The J gene is TRBJ2-3, the V gene TRBV7-2, with D unclear. V lost 2 bases to trimming and J lost 10 bases, with 10 bases between them. The germline V gene encodes CDR1 SGHTA and CDR2 FQGNSA. This CDR3 spans 12 amino acids. For the CDR3, the DNA is TGTGCCAGCAGCTTATCGGACCGAGCGCAGTATTTT. This sequence encodes CASSLSDRAQYF.

This clonotype was observed many times. Here the CDR3 reads CAWGPSYLQPEAFF. The CDR3 DNA follows: TGTGCCTGGGGTCCATCGTATCTGCAGCCTGAAGCTTTCTTT. V usage is TRBV30 and J usage is TRBJ1-1, with unresolved D. V lost 5 bases and J lost 6, with 19 bases in between. This CDR3 comprises 14 residues. In germline, CDR1 is GTSNPN, CDR2 SVGIG (reference sequence).

The sample holds many counts of this clonotype. V usage is TRBV28 and J usage is TRBJ2-5, with D possibly called TRBD1 or TRBD2 (5 bases each). CDR1 MDHEN and CDR2 SYDVKM come from the germline V gene. This CDR3 is built from 15 residues. Trimming removed 3 bases from V and 5 bases from J, with 16 bases in between. CDR3 loop: CASSFDRGAGETQYF. CDR3 nucleotide sequence: TGTGCCAGCAGTTTCGATAGAGGGGCCGGGGAGACCCAGTACTTC.

Many counts were recorded for this clonotype. V usage is TRBV7-9 and J usage is TRBJ1-2, with a possible D match to TRBD1 (6 bases). This CDR3 spans 13 amino acids. In germline, CDR1 is SEHNR, CDR2 FQNEAQ (reference sequence). V dropped 5 bases and J dropped 7 bases, with 14 bases sitting between them. The CDR3 here is CASSQGTRVGYTF. Written as DNA, the CDR3 is TGTGCCAGCAGCCAGGGGACGCGAGTTGGCTACACCTTC. Filled out from reference TRBV7-9 and TRBJ1-2, the complete variable domain reads DTGVSQNPRHKITKRGQNVTFRCDPISEHNRLYWYRQTLGQGPEFLTYFQNEAQLEKSRLLSDRFSAERPKGSFSTLEIQRTEQGDSAMYLCASSQGTRVGYTFGSGTRLTVV.

The sample holds many counts of this clonotype. This chain uses TRBV19 with TRBJ2-1; 10 positions match TRBD2. Trimming at V came to 5 bases and at J to 2 bases, leaving 3 bases not matched to a gene. From germline, CDR1 is LNHDA and CDR2 SQIVND (reference sequence). CDR3 length: 15 amino acids. CDR3 DNA: TGTGCCAGTAGTGCCACTAGCGGGACCTACAATGAGCAGTTCTTC. Translated, it gives CASSATSGTYNEQFF.

This clonotype was found a few times. DNA for the CDR3: TGTGCCAGCAGTTACGGACCTGCGCGAGGCTACGAGCAGTACTTC. Amino acid sequence: CASSYGPARGYEQYF. The J gene is TRBJ2-7, the V gene TRBV6-2 or TRBV6-3; D is undetermined. This CDR3 is 15 amino acids long. Germline CDR1 MNHEY, CDR2 SVGEGT. V was shortened by 2 bases and J by 3 bases, with 14 bases between the two germline ends.

The V call is TRBV6-1, the J call TRBJ1-1; the D gene is possibly TRBD1 (5 bases). V lost 6 bases and J lost 0, with 11 bases in between. The CDR3 covers 14 residues. Germline values: CDR1 MNHNS, CDR2 SASEGT. CDR3 amino acids: CASRSTGLNTEAFF. The CDR3 nucleotides read TGTGCCAGCAGATCCACGGGACTGAACACTGAAGCTTTCTTT.

This clonotype was observed many times. V and J are TRBV11-2 and TRBJ1-1; tentatively, D is TRBD1 (5 bases). V was pared by 6 bases and J by 3 bases, with 8 bases between. CDR1 SGHAT and CDR2 FQNNGV come from the germline V gene. CDR3 length equals 12 residues. The CDR3 nucleotides read TGTGCCAGCAGACGACAGTACACTGAAGCTTTCTTT. Protein sequence: CASRRQYTEAFF. The variable domain in full, completed from reference TRBV11-2 and TRBJ1-1, reads EAGVAQSPRYKIIEKRQSVAFWCNPISGHATLYWYQQILGQGPKLLIQFQNNGVVDDSQLPKDRFSAERLKGVDSTLKIQPAKLEDSAVYLCASRRQYTEAFFGQGTRLTVV.

The chain recombines TRBV20-1 with TRBJ2-7; TRBD1 matches 7 bases. V gave up 3 bases and J gave up 2 bases; unmatched junction bases: 13. This CDR3 has 16 amino acids. CDR1 is DFQATT and CDR2 is SNEGSKA in the germline V gene (reference sequence). In DNA, the CDR3 is TGCAGTGCTAGTACTAGGGGGCGTTTAAAGACCTACGAGCAGTACTTC. Its protein is CSASTRGRLKTYEQYF.

This clonotype was seen ten or more times. The chain carries TRBV6-1 and TRBJ1-1; D gene ambiguous. V was trimmed by 5 bases and J by 4 bases, leaving 14 bases between them. CDR3 size: 14 residues. Per the germline V gene, CDR1 is MNHNS and CDR2 is SASEGT. The CDR3 DNA follows: TGTGCCAGCAGTCCTGTGGCCCCCAGCACTGAAGCTTTCTTT. It translates to CASSPVAPSTEAFF.

By sample fraction, this clonotype is medium-sized. CDR3 nucleotide sequence: TGTGCCAGCAGCCAGGGAGGTGTCGAGCAGTACTTC. The encoded protein is CASSQGGVEQYF. The chain links TRBV3-1 to TRBJ2-7, with a weak D call TRBD2 (6 bases). Germline-derived CDR1 and CDR2 are LGHDT and YNNKEL (reference sequence). The V end was cut by 3 bases, the J end by 6 bases, with 9 bases between. This CDR3 spans 12 amino acids.

This clonotype was recorded at least ten times. The rearrangement joins TRBV20-1 to TRBJ2-6, with D possibly being TRBD1 or TRBD2 (5 bases each). Germline values: CDR1 DFQATT, CDR2 SNEGSKA (reference sequence). Trimming removed 6 bases from V and 5 bases from J, with 14 bases in between. CDR3 length: 14 amino acids. DNA of the CDR3: TGCAGTGCCTCCGGGACCGCGAGGGCCAACGTCCTGACTTTC. It translates to CSASGTARANVLTF.

This clonotype was counted between two and nine times. The chain recombines TRBV11-2 with TRBJ1-6, with a weak D call TRBD1 (6 bases). V lost 3 bases and J 8 bases, leaving 11 bases between the germline ends. CDR1 is SGHAT, CDR2 FQNNGV, per germline. The CDR3 contains 14 residues. This chain's CDR3 is CASSFSEGDSPLHF. The CDR3 DNA is TGTGCCAGCAGCTTCTCGGAGGGGGATTCACCCCTCCACTTT.

This clonotype was recorded a few times. V usage is TRBV5-4 and J usage is TRBJ2-2; 10 nucleotides line up with TRBD2. Unmatched junction bases numbered 2, after V lost 2 bases and J lost 4 bases. The CDR3 spans 15 residues. The V gene's germline CDR1 is SGHNT and CDR2 YYREEE (reference sequence). CDR3 amino acids: CASSFSGRITGELFF. DNA for the CDR3: TGTGCCAGCAGCTTTAGCGGGAGGATCACCGGGGAGCTGTTTTTT.

A few counts support this clonotype. The V gene is TRBV6-1, the J gene TRBJ2-7; D gene unclear. CDR3 length: 13 amino acids. V was clipped by 10 bases and J by 3 bases, with 16 bases between them. Germline assignment: CDR1 MNHNS and CDR2 SASEGT. The CDR3 region is CAIDTLTLYEQYF. The CDR3 nucleotides are TGTGCCATCGATACCCTTACACTCTACGAGCAGTACTTC.

This clonotype was seen ten or more times. The rearrangement links TRBV19 to TRBJ1-2; D may be TRBD1 (6 bases). The germline V gene encodes CDR1 LNHDA and CDR2 SQIVND (reference sequence). The CDR3 totals 15 residues. V lost 0 bases to trimming and J lost 4 bases, with 12 bases between them. The CDR3 coding sequence is TGTGCCAGTAGTATAGATCTACAGGGTAGCTATGGCTACACCTTC. This translates into CASSIDLQGSYGYTF.

This clonotype was recorded a few times. The chain joins TRBV25-1 to TRBJ2-2; possibly TRBD2 for D (7 bases). Germline CDR1 reads MGHDK; CDR2 reads SYGVNS. Trimming removed 8 bases at V and 4 bases at J, with 11 bases between. CDR3 length: 13 amino acids. This CDR3 is CASGGAGTGELFF. The CDR3 DNA follows: TGTGCCAGCGGGGGGGCGGGCACCGGGGAGCTGTTTTTT.

The table lists this clonotype with many counts. The chain carries TRBV18 and TRBJ1-2, with 8 bases matching TRBD1. CDR1 and CDR2 from the germline V gene are KGHSH and LQKENI. Germline trimming cut 2 bases from V and 8 bases from J; bases unmatched to any gene: 13. The CDR3 loop spans 16 amino acids. CDR3 sequence (DNA): TGTGCCAGCTCACCAGTAGGACAGGGAACGCGAAACGGCTACACCTTC. This gives the protein CASSPVGQGTRNGYTF.

This clonotype was detected ten times or more. J is TRBJ2-5 and V is TRBV6-1, with D unresolved. Germline V gene data show CDR1 as MNHNS and CDR2 as SASEGT. The CDR3 loop spans 14 amino acids. Trimming stripped 4 bases from V and 7 bases from J, with 16 bases between. Here the CDR3 DNA reads TGTGCCAGCAGTGTCCGCGTCGATTATGCGACCCAGTACTTC. Amino acids: CASSVRVDYATQYF.

This clonotype appeared a few times. J is TRBJ1-2 and V is TRBV27; the match to TRBD1 covers 8 bases. There are 18 residues in the CDR3. Germline V gene lookup returns CDR1 MNHEY and CDR2 SMNVEV (reference sequence). Unmatched junction bases numbered 15, after V lost 5 bases and J lost 1 base. This CDR3 is CASSLYPGGPAFNYGYTF. The CDR3 coding sequence is TGTGCCAGCAGTCTCTATCCAGGGGGCCCTGCCTTTAACTATGGCTACACCTTC.